A single T cell receptor beta chain is shown here with its context. Antigen: not known. The sample is drawn from a study of T cell clones after liver transplantation. Study at large: A pre-transplant mixed lymphocyte reaction with TCRbeta sequencing defined graft-donor-reactive clones followed in post-transplant blood. Subjects received no induction therapy and standard immunosuppression until randomization at 12-24 months post-transplant.

Assay: immunoSEQ multiplex PCR; the TCRdb copy retains only in-frame clones and omits some. The data hold more than 65,000 clones, with 80% observed a single time. From germline, CDR1 is SGHNT and CDR2 YYREEE (reference sequence). The V end was cut by 1 base, the J end by 1 base, with 9 bases between. This CDR3 spans 16 amino acids. Points from the study as a whole: Graft donor-reactive T cells may have migrated into the graft rather than being deleted. Compared with third party-reactive sequences, donor-reactive ones declined more, independent of withdrawal success.

The starting material was CD4+ T cells from blood, obtained 12 months after liver transplant. The TCR originated in a human patient who received a liver transplant. Some T cells may be the graft donor's. V and J are TRBV5-4 and TRBJ2-6, with D possibly being TRBD2 (5 bases). CDR3 amino acids: CASSLYGGSGANVLTF. The CDR3 DNA reads TGTGCCAGCAGCTTGTATGGAGGTTCTGGGGCCAACGTCCTGACTTTC. The whole variable domain, filled in from reference TRBV5-4 and TRBJ2-6, reads ETGVTQSPTHLIKTRGQQVTLRCSSQSGHNTVSWYQQALGQGPQFIFQYYREEENGRGNFPPRFSGLQFPNYSSELNVNALELDDSALYLCASSLYGGSGANVLTFGAGSRLTVL.